This TCR beta chain is from a study of neoadjuvant nivolumab and ipilimumab in lung cancer. On this clone: Its specificity is not known.

General study results and limits: From pretherapy to surgery, tumor richness and clonality rose with dual therapy. Pretherapy blood TCR richness correlated positively with resected tumor richness.

The protocol was immunoSEQ multiplex PCR, while the TCRdb copy is restricted to in-frame clones and leaves out a portion. The data show around 30,000 clones, roughly 80% seen once. The germline gives CDR1 LGHNA, CDR2 YSLEER. V lost 2 bases, J lost 3 bases, and 19 bases lay in between. This CDR3 has 17 amino acids. The starting material was peripheral blood, obtained before neoadjuvant nivolumab, alone or with ipilimumab. The gene calls are TRBV4-3 and TRBJ1-1; possibly TRBD1 for D (5 bases). This receptor was obtained from an adult with non-small cell lung cancer. The DNA of the CDR3 is TGCGCCAGCAGCCAACGTCCTTTTGGGGGTCTAGACACTGAAGCTTTCTTT. It codes for CASSQRPFGGLDTEAFF.